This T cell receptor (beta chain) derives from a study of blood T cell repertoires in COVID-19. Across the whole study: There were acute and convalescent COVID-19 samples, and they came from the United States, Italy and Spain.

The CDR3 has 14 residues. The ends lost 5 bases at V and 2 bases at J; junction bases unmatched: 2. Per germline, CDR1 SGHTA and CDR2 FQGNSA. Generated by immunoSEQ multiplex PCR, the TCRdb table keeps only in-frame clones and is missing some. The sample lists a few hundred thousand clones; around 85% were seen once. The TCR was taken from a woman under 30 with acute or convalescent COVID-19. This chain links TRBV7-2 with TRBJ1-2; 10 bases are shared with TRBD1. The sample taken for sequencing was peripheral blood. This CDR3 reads CASSPGQGNYGYTF. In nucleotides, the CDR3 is TGTGCCAGCAGCCCGGGACAGGGGAACTATGGCTACACCTTC.